The 11 T cell receptor beta chains listed next were all sequenced from one sample in a study of neurological immune-mediated disorders. Each CDR3 protein is one row after TCRdb ran MiXCR on the 5' RACE reads. The sample includes around 70,000 distinct CDR3 sequences, approximately 5% of them seen just once. Material: PBMCs. The receptors were gathered from a woman in her 70s with multiple sclerosis.

The chain has TRBV11-2 and TRBJ2-2; D is uncertain. The CDR3 is 14 amino acids. V dropped 2 bases and J dropped 4 bases, with 8 bases sitting between them. Per germline, CDR1 SGHAT and CDR2 FQNNGV. CDR3 residues: CASSLIRSTGELFF. The CDR3 nucleotides are TGTGCCAGCAGCTTAATAAGGTCCACCGGGGAGCTGTTTTTT.

This sequence joins TRBV10-3 and TRBJ2-1; TRBD2 agrees at 12 bases. The ends lost 0 bases at V and 5 bases at J; junction bases unmatched: 2. The CDR3 loop spans 16 amino acids. The germline V gene has CDR1 ENHRY and CDR2 SYGVKD. DNA of the CDR3: TGTGCCATCAGTGAGTCACTAGCGGGAGGCAACAATGAGCAGTTCTTC. Protein sequence: CAISESLAGGNNEQFF.

In the case of this clonotype: One base away lies a much larger clone, so this may be a sequencing read error. The V and J genes are TRBV5-1 and TRBJ2-7; TRBD1 matches 8 bases. This CDR3 region has 15 residues. V lost 6 bases to trimming and J lost 3 bases; unmatched junction nucleotides: 11. Germline V gene lookup returns CDR1 SGHRS and CDR2 YFSETQ. The CDR3 DNA reads as TGCGCCAGCATCGCTACTGACAGGGGCCACTACGAGCAGTACTTC. Its protein is CASIATDRGHYEQYF. Full variable domain (missing parts from reference TRBV5-1 and TRBJ2-7): KAGVTQTPRYLIKTRGQQVTLSCSPISGHRSVSWYQQTPGQGLQFLFEYFSETQRNKGNFPGRFSGRQFSNSRSEMNVSTLELGDSALYLCASIATDRGHYEQYFGPGTRLTVT.

This clonotype was picked up a small number of times. This clone may be a read error of a much larger clone one base away. The rearrangement links TRBV7-9 to TRBJ1-2; D gene unclear. CDR1 is SEHNR, CDR2 FQNEAQ, per germline (reference sequence). With 4 bases removed from V and 4 bases from J, the gap between germline ends came to 10 bases. The CDR3 length is 13 residues. DNA for the CDR3: TGTGCCAGCAGCTCCGGGAGACCCTATGGCTACACCTTC. Encoded protein: CASSSGRPYGYTF.

This clonotype was seen only a few times. The V call is TRBV20-1, the J call TRBJ2-5, with D unresolved. CDR3 length equals 14 residues. Germline V gene sequence: CDR1 DFQATT, CDR2 SNEGSKA (reference sequence). V dropped 3 bases and J dropped 1 base, with 12 bases sitting between them. The DNA of the CDR3 is TGCAGTGCTAGGTCCGCGAAGGCCCAAGAGACCCAGTACTTC. This sequence encodes CSARSAKAQETQYF.

Only a few counts were recorded for this clonotype. The chain joins TRBV14 to TRBJ2-3; D remains ambiguous. Germline assignment: CDR1 SGHDN and CDR2 FVKESK. The CDR3 length is 17 residues. The V end was cut by 1 base, the J end by 0 bases, with 14 bases between. Here the CDR3 reads CASSQAPKRSSTDTQYF. The CDR3 DNA sequence: TGTGCCAGCAGCCAAGCACCGAAGCGAAGTAGCACAGATACGCAGTATTTT.

This clonotype was recorded at least ten times. This chain joins TRBV5-5 and TRBJ1-1, with 9 bases fitting TRBD1. The length of the CDR3 is 17 residues. Trimming removed 4 bases from V and 1 base from J; junction bases left unmatched: 11. Germline V gives CDR1 SGHKS, CDR2 YYEKEE (reference sequence). CDR3 protein: CASSPQPHRGRNTEAFF. CDR3 DNA sequence: TGTGCCAGCAGCCCCCAGCCCCACAGGGGGCGGAACACTGAAGCTTTCTTT.

This clonotype was picked up a small number of times. V is TRBV5-8 and J is TRBJ2-7; possible D gene TRBD1, 6 bases. The germline gives CDR1 SGHTS, CDR2 YDEGEE. V shed 4 bases and J shed 2 bases, with 13 bases lying between them. The CDR3 is 14 amino acids. The CDR3 reads CASSRGSGAYEQYF. The DNA of the CDR3 is TGTGCCAGCAGCCGAGGCTCAGGGGCCTACGAGCAGTACTTC.

This clonotype showed up many times. The CDR3 sequence: CASNRDGYGYTF. DNA of the CDR3: TGTGCCAGCAATCGGGACGGGTATGGCTACACCTTC. This sequence joins TRBV6-1 and TRBJ1-2; D is perhaps TRBD1 (5 bases). The germline gives CDR1 MNHNS, CDR2 SASEGT. CDR3 length equals 12 residues. Trimming stripped 7 bases from V and 5 bases from J, with 11 bases between.

This clonotype was detected ten times or more. The V call is TRBV12-3 or TRBV12-4, the J call TRBJ1-1; 8 bases are shared with TRBD1. The CDR3 is 17 amino acids. Trimming took 6 bases from V and 0 from J; bases not matched to a gene: 12. Written as DNA, the CDR3 is TGTGCCAGCAGCTCCGGACAGGGCGGAGGAATGAACACTGAAGCTTTCTTT. Its protein product is CASSSGQGGGMNTEAFF.

In this sample, this clonotype turned up many times. The rearrangement links TRBV28 to TRBJ1-1, with D possibly matching TRBD1 (5 bases). V was cut by 6 bases and J by 0 bases, with 14 bases left in between. CDR1 and CDR2 from the germline V gene are MDHEN and SYDVKM. This CDR3 contains 15 residues. As DNA, the CDR3 is TGTGCCAGCAGCGCTAATGACAGATTGAACACTGAAGCTTTCTTT. Translation gives CASSANDRLNTEAFF.